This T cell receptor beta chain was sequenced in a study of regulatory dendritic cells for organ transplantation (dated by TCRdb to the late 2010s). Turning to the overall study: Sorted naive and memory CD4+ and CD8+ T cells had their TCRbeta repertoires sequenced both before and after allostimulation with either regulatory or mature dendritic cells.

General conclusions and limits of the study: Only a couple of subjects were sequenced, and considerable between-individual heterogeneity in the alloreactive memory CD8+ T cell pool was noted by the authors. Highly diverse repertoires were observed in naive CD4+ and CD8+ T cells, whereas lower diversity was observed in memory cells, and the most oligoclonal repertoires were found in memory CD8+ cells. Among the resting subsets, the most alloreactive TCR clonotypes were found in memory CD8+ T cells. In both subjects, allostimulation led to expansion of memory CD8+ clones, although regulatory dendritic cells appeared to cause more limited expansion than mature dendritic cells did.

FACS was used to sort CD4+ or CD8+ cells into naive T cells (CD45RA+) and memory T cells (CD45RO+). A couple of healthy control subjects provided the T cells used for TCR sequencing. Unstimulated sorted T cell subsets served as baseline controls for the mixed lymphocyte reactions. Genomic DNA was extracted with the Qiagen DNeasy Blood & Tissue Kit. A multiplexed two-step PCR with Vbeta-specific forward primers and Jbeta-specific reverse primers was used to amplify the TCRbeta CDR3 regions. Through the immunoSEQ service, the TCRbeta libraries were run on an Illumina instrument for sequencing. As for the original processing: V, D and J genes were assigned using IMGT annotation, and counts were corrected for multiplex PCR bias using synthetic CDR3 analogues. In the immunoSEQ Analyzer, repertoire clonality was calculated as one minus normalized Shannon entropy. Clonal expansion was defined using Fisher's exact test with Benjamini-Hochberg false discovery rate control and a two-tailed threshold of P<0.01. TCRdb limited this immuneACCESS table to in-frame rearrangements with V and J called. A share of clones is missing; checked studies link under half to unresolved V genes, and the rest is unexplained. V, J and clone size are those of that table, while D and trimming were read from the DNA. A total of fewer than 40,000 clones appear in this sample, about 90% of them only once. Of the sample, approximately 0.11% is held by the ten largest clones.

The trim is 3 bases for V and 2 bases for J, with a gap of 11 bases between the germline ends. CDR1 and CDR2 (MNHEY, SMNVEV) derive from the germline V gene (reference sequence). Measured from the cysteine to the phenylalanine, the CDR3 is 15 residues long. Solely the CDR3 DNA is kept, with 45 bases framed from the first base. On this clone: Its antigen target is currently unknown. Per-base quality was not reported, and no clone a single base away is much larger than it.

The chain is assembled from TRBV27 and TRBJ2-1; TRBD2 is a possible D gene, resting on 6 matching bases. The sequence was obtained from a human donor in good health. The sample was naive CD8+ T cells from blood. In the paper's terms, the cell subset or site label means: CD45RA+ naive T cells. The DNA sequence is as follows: TGTGCCAGCAGTTTGGGGGGAGTTCCCTACAATGAGCAGTTCTTC. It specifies CASSLGGVPYNEQFF.